This T cell receptor (beta chain) appears in the sequencing data of a study of Ad26.COV2.S vaccination and SARS-CoV-2 variants. Study-level points and caveats: Comparability of non-spike TCR breadth was observed across vaccine and placebo recipients. Individuals receiving vaccine had higher spike-specific TCR breadth than placebo recipients did.

V shed 10 bases, J shed 2 bases, and the junction held 11 bases outside the gene matches. Per the germline V gene, CDR1 is KGHDR and CDR2 is SFDVKD. The CDR3 extends over 15 amino acids. Produced via immunoSEQ multiplex PCR; TCRdb's table is partial and in-frame only. The data contain about 350,000 clones, roughly nine tenths of them singletons. Comment on this clone: Its target is not known.

This TCR came from a human donor who had recovered from COVID-19. Sequenced material: peripheral blood, taken after recovery from COVID-19. This chain joins TRBV24-1 and TRBJ2-3; 7 nucleotides line up with TRBD2. Here the CDR3 reads CATSGAGTSTDTQYF. The CDR3 nucleotides read TGTGCCACGTCGGGAGCGGGGACTTCCACAGATACGCAGTATTTT.